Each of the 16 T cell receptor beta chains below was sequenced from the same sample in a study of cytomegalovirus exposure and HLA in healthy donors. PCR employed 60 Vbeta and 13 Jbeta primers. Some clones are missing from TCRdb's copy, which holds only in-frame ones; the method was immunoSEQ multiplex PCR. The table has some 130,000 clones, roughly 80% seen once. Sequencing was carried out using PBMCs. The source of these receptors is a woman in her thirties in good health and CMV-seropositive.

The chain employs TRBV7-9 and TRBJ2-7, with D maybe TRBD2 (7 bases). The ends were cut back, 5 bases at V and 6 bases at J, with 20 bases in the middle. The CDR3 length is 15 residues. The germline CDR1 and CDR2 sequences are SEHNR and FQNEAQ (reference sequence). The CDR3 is CASSKEGGGRSEQYF. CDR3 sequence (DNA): TGTGCCAGCAGCAAAGAAGGGGGGGGGCGGAGCGAGCAGTACTTC.

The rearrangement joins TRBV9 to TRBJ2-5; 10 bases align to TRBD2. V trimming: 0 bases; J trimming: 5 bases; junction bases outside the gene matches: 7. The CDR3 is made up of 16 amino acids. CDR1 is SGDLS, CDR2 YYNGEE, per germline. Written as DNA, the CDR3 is TGTGCCAGCAGCGTAGCGGCAGCGGGGGGGCTGGAGACCCAGTACTTC. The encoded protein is CASSVAAAGGLETQYF.

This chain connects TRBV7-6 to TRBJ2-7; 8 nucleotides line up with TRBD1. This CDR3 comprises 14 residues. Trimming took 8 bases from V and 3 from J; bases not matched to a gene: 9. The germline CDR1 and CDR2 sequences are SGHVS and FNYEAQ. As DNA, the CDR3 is TGTGCCAGCCCGTTCCGACAGGGGTACTACGAGCAGTACTTC. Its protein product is CASPFRQGYYEQYF.

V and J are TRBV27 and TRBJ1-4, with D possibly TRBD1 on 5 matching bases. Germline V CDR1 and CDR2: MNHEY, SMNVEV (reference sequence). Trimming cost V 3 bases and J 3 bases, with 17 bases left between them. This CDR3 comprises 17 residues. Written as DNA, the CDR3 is TGTGCCAGCAGTTTGCAGGGAGGAAATCTGGCTAATGAAAAACTGTTTTTT. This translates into CASSLQGGNLANEKLFF.

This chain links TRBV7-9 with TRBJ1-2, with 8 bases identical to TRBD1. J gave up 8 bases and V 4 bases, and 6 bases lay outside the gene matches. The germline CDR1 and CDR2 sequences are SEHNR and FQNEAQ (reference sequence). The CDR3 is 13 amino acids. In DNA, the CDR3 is TGTGCCAGCAGCTCTGACAGGGGAATCGGCTACACCTTC. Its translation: CASSSDRGIGYTF.

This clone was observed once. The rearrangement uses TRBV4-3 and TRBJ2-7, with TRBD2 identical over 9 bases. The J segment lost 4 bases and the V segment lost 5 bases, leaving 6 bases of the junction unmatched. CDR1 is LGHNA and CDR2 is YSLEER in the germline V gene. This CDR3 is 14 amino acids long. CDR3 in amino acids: CASSMERGEYEQYF. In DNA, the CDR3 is TGCGCCAGCAGCATGGAGCGGGGGGAATACGAGCAGTACTTC.

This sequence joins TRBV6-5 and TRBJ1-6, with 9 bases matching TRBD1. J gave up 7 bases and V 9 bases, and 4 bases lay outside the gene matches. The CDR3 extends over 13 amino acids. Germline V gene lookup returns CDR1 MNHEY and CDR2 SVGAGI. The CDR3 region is CASRQGGNSPLHF. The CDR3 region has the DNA TGTGCCAGTCGACAGGGGGGCAATTCACCCCTCCACTTT.

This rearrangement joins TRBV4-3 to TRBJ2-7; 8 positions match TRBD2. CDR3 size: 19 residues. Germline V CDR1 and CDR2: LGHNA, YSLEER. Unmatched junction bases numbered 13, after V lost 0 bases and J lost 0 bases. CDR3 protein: CASSQEKSSLSGGSYEQYF. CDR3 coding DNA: TGCGCCAGCAGCCAAGAAAAAAGTTCGTTAAGCGGGGGCTCCTACGAGCAGTACTTC.

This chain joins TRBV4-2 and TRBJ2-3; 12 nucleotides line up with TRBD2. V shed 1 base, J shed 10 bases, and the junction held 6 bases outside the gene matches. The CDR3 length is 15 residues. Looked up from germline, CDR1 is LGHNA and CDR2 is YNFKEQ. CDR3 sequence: CASSQASGGAGPQYF. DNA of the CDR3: TGTGCCAGCAGCCAAGCTAGCGGGGGGGCCGGGCCGCAGTATTTT.

The CDR3 DNA is TGTGCCAGCAGCTCGCGACAGGGGCAACGCGAGCAGTACTTC. Encoded protein: CASSSRQGQREQYF. The chain employs TRBV7-2 and TRBJ2-7, with 8 nucleotides matching TRBD1. The CDR3 contains 14 residues. Germline trimming cut 4 bases from V and 6 bases from J; bases unmatched to any gene: 8. Germline assignment: CDR1 SGHTA and CDR2 FQGNSA.

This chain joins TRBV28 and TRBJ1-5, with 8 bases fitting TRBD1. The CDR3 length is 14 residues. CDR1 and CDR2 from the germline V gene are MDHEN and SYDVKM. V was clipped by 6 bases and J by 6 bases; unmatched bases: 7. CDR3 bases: TGTGCCAGCAGCTCAACAGGGGGAATTCAGCCCCAGCATTTT. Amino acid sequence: CASSSTGGIQPQHF.

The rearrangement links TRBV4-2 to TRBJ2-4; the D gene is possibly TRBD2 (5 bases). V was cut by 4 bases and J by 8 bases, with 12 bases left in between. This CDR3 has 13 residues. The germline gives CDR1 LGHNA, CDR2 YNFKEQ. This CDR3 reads CASSPVPRDIQYF. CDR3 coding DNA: TGTGCCAGCAGCCCTGTCCCGAGGGACATTCAGTACTTC.

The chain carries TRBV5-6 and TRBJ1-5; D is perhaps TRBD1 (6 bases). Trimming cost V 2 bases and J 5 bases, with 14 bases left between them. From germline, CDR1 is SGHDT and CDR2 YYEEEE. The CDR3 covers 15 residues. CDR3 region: CASSLWVDSDQPQHF. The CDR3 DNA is TGTGCCAGCAGCTTATGGGTGGACAGCGATCAGCCCCAGCATTTT.

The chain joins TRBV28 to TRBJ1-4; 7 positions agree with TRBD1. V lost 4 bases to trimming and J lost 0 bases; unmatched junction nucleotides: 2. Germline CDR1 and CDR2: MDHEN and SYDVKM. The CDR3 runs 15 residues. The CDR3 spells CASSWDSATNEKLFF. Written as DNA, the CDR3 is TGTGCCAGCAGTTGGGACAGTGCAACTAATGAAAAACTGTTTTTT.

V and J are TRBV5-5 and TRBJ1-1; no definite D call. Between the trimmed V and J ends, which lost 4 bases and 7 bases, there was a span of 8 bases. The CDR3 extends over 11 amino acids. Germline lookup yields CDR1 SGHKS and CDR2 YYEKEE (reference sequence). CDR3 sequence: CASSAQDEAFF. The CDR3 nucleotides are TGTGCCAGCAGCGCCCAGGATGAAGCTTTCTTT.

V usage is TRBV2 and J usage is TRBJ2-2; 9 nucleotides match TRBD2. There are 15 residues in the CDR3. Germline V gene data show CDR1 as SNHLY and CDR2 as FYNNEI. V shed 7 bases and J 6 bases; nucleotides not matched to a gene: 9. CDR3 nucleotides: TGTGCCAGCAACCGGGTAGCGGGGGAGGCCGGGGAGCTGTTTTTT. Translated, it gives CASNRVAGEAGELFF. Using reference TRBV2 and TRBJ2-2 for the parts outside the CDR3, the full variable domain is EPEVTQTPSHQVTQMGQEVILRCVPISNHLYFYWYRQILGQKVEFLVSFYNNEISEKSEIFDDQFSVERPDGSNFTLKIRSTKLEDSAMYFCASNRVAGEAGELFFGEGSRLTVL.